Shown below are 30 T cell receptor beta chains from a single sample sequenced in a study of cytomegalovirus exposure and HLA in healthy donors. The PCR ran on 60 Vbeta and 13 Jbeta primers. Only in-frame clones appear in the TCRdb table, and some are missing; sequencing was by immunoSEQ multiplex PCR. The sample shows 85,000 to 130,000 clones, around 75% of them seen only once. Sequenced input: PBMCs. The receptor source for this set is a man aged 35-49 years in good health and CMV-seronegative.

The chain is built from TRBV6-5 and TRBJ1-6; D is unclear. This CDR3 comprises 12 residues. Germline V gene lookup returns CDR1 MNHEY and CDR2 SVGAGI. The V end was cut by 2 bases, the J end by 15 bases, with 11 bases between. Written as DNA, the CDR3 is TGTGCCAGCAGTTACGCCGGCCAGGTCCTCCACTTT. Translation gives CASSYAGQVLHF.

This clone was detected only a few times. The chain links TRBV5-6 to TRBJ1-4; D is possibly TRBD1 (6 bases). There are 15 residues in the CDR3. Germline values: CDR1 SGHDT, CDR2 YYEEEE. The V gene lost 4 bases and the J gene lost 8 bases, with 18 bases spanning the gap. The CDR3 loop is CASSVGGPLGEKLFF. For the CDR3, the DNA is TGTGCCAGCAGCGTTGGGGGCCCTTTGGGGGAAAAACTGTTTTTT.

The V call is TRBV7-2, the J call TRBJ2-2; D is ambiguous. Trimming cost V 7 bases and J 0 bases, with 6 bases left between them. Germline V gene data show CDR1 as SGHTA and CDR2 as FQGNSA. This CDR3 is 13 amino acids long. CDR3 amino acids: CASNSANTGELFF. For the CDR3, the DNA is TGTGCCAGCAATTCAGCGAACACCGGGGAGCTGTTTTTT.

The chain recombines TRBV5-6 with TRBJ2-5; no reliable D call. This CDR3 is 14 amino acids long. V was shortened by 0 bases and J by 5 bases, with 11 bases between the two germline ends. Germline V gives CDR1 SGHDT, CDR2 YYEEEE. The CDR3 loop is CASSLVPRQETQYF. The CDR3 region has the DNA TGTGCCAGCAGCTTGGTTCCTAGGCAGGAGACCCAGTACTTC.

This chain links TRBV5-6 with TRBJ1-6; 7 bases fit TRBD1. Germline lookup yields CDR1 SGHDT and CDR2 YYEEEE. V gave up 4 bases and J gave up 0 bases; unmatched junction bases: 4. This CDR3 has 16 residues. The chain's CDR3 is CASSIGTASYNSPLHF. The CDR3 coding sequence is TGTGCCAGCAGCATAGGGACAGCCTCCTATAATTCACCCCTCCACTTT.

This clone has just one count. The V call is TRBV6-5, the J call TRBJ2-7, with a tentative D call TRBD1 (6 bases). V was trimmed by 5 bases and J by 0 bases, leaving 11 bases between them. Germline values: CDR1 MNHEY, CDR2 SVGAGI. The CDR3 sequence is 14 residues long. In DNA, the CDR3 is TGTGCCAGCAGTCGGACAGCGTCCTCCTACGAGCAGTACTTC. Translation: CASSRTASSYEQYF.

The chain uses TRBV11-2 and TRBJ2-1, with D unresolved. CDR1 is SGHAT, CDR2 FQNNGV, per germline. V was shortened by 5 bases and J by 7 bases, with 12 bases between the two germline ends. This CDR3 has 13 amino acids. In DNA, the CDR3 is TGTGCCAGCAGCCAACCTTCAGCGAATGAGCAGTTCTTC. It specifies CASSQPSANEQFF.

This clone has just one count. This chain joins TRBV2 and TRBJ2-1, with a possible D match to TRBD1 (6 bases). This CDR3 comprises 14 residues. The V end lost 8 bases, the J end lost 5 bases, and 16 bases lay between the germline ends. Germline V gene data show CDR1 as SNHLY and CDR2 as FYNNEI. The CDR3 loop reads CASGGGEVHNEQFF. CDR3 DNA: TGTGCCAGCGGGGGCGGCGAAGTACACAATGAGCAGTTCTTC. The whole variable domain, remainder taken from reference TRBV2 and TRBJ2-1, is EPEVTQTPSHQVTQMGQEVILRCVPISNHLYFYWYRQILGQKVEFLVSFYNNEISEKSEIFDDQFSVERPDGSNFTLKIRSTKLEDSAMYFCASGGGEVHNEQFFGPGTRLTVL.

The genes are TRBV7-9 and TRBJ2-1; 8 bases map to TRBD2. The CDR3 is made up of 15 amino acids. The germline V gene encodes CDR1 SEHNR and CDR2 FQNEAQ (reference sequence). With 4 bases clipped from V and 4 bases from J, the junction kept 6 bases outside the gene matches. The CDR3 DNA reads TGTGCCAGCAGCTCCGGGGGGGCCAGGTACAATGAGCAGTTCTTC. This gives the protein CASSSGGARYNEQFF.

The rearrangement uses TRBV6-6 and TRBJ2-2, with TRBD2 as a possible D gene (6 bases). In germline, CDR1 is MNHNY, CDR2 SVGAGI (reference sequence). V was pared by 7 bases and J by 7 bases, with 13 bases between. The CDR3 loop spans 13 amino acids. The CDR3 is CASTTRRGGELFF. DNA for the CDR3: TGTGCCAGCACCACGAGGCGGGGCGGGGAGCTGTTTTTT.

The chain carries TRBV29-1 and TRBJ2-1; 12 bases match TRBD2. CDR3 size: 15 residues. Trimming cost V 6 bases and J 6 bases; bases outside gene matches: 9. Germline-derived CDR1 and CDR2 are SQVTM and ANQGSEA. CDR3 DNA sequence: TGCAGCGTAGCTAGCGGGGGGGCCTTGGCCAATGAGCAGTTCTTC. Its translation: CSVASGGALANEQFF.

The count of this clone is one. The chain is built from TRBV7-9 and TRBJ2-7; 7 positions agree with TRBD2. Germline assignment: CDR1 SEHNR and CDR2 FQNEAQ (reference sequence). J lost 2 bases, V lost 5 bases, and 6 bases had no gene match. The CDR3 runs 14 residues. CDR3 sequence: CASSSGTRAYEQYF. The CDR3 DNA is TGTGCCAGCAGCAGCGGGACGCGAGCCTACGAGCAGTACTTC.

In DNA form, the CDR3 reads TGTGCCAGCAGCTTGATCACTAGGAGTACAGATACGCAGTATTTT. This translates into CASSLITRSTDTQYF. The chain employs TRBV5-6 and TRBJ2-3, with D tentatively TRBD2 (5 bases). Germline CDR1 reads SGHDT; CDR2 reads YYEEEE. This CDR3 has 15 amino acids. V gave up 1 base and J gave up 3 bases, with 12 bases separating them. Based on the CDR3 plus reference TRBV5-6 and TRBJ2-3, the full variable domain is DAGVTQSPTHLIKTRGQQVTLRCSPKSGHDTVSWYQQALGQGPQFIFQYYEEEERQRGNFPDRFSGHQFPNYSSELNVNALLLGDSALYLCASSLITRSTDTQYFGPGTRLTVL.

The chain employs TRBV4-1 and TRBJ2-5; 10 bases map to TRBD1. The J call may be wrong; the DNA end is better matched by TRBJ2-7. Germline V CDR1 and CDR2: MGHRA, YSYEKL. The CDR3 extends over 17 amino acids. CDR3 in amino acids: CASSYRPGTGASYEQYF. CDR3 DNA: TGCGCCAGCAGCTACCGACCCGGGACAGGGGCTTCGTACGAGCAGTACTTC.

The chain carries TRBV2 and TRBJ2-7, with D possibly TRBD1 on 6 matching bases. The CDR3 is 17 amino acids. The germline V and J ends were trimmed by 9 bases and 0 bases, with 24 bases remaining between them. Germline CDR1 is SNHLY and CDR2 is FYNNEI. The CDR3 protein is CASRTDWDTKSSYEQYF. The CDR3 DNA sequence: TGTGCCAGTCGCACCGACTGGGACACCAAGAGCTCCTACGAGCAGTACTTC.

The V gene is TRBV6-1, the J gene TRBJ2-7; D gene uncertain. Looked up from germline, CDR1 is MNHNS and CDR2 is SASEGT. CDR3 size: 14 residues. V was cut by 1 base and J by 2 bases, with 9 bases left in between. The CDR3 coding sequence is TGTGCCAGCAGTGAAGATCGGAGCCCCTACGAGCAGTACTTC. The encoded protein is CASSEDRSPYEQYF.

The genes are TRBV15 and TRBJ1-4; 11 bases are a match to TRBD1. Per the germline V gene, CDR1 is LNHNV and CDR2 is YYDKDF (reference sequence). V lost 3 bases and J lost 6; bases outside the gene matches: 3. The CDR3 is 15 residues long. CDR3 sequence reads: CATSRGDRGDEKLFF. CDR3 in DNA: TGTGCCACCAGCAGGGGGGACAGGGGGGATGAAAAACTGTTTTTT.

The V call is TRBV13, the J call TRBJ2-7, with TRBD2 identical over 7 bases. V lost 5 bases, J lost 2 bases, and 3 bases stayed unmatched. Germline CDR1 is PRHDT and CDR2 is FYEKMQ (reference sequence). The CDR3 is 13 amino acids. Here the CDR3 reads CASSPAGAYEQYF. CDR3 DNA: TGTGCCAGCAGCCCGGCGGGGGCCTACGAGCAGTACTTC.

This chain connects TRBV5-1 to TRBJ2-5; TRBD1 matches 7 bases. The CDR3 loop spans 14 amino acids. J gave up 2 bases and V 4 bases, and 5 bases lay outside the gene matches. CDR1 is SGHRS and CDR2 is YFSETQ in the germline V gene. Here the CDR3 DNA reads TGCGCCAGCAGCGCTTCGGGACAGCAAGAGACCCAGTACTTC. Encoded protein: CASSASGQQETQYF. Full variable domain (rest looked up from reference TRBV5-1 and TRBJ2-5): KAGVTQTPRYLIKTRGQQVTLSCSPISGHRSVSWYQQTPGQGLQFLFEYFSETQRNKGNFPGRFSGRQFSNSRSEMNVSTLELGDSALYLCASSASGQQETQYFGPGTRLLVL.

The V gene is TRBV7-9, the J gene TRBJ2-1, with unresolved D. CDR1 and CDR2 from the germline V gene are SEHNR and FQNEAQ (reference sequence). The CDR3 runs 13 residues. V lost 2 bases, J lost 8 bases, and 10 bases lay in between. The chain's CDR3 is CASSLTESDEQFF. CDR3 nucleotides: TGTGCCAGCAGCTTAACCGAGAGCGATGAGCAGTTCTTC.

This chain connects TRBV4-2 to TRBJ2-1, with 11 nucleotides matching TRBD2. J gave up 1 base and V 0 bases, and 5 bases lay outside the gene matches. Per germline, CDR1 LGHNA and CDR2 YNFKEQ. CDR3 size: 18 residues. CDR3 sequence: CASSQDVSGGESYNEQFF. In DNA, the CDR3 is TGTGCCAGCAGCCAAGATGTTAGCGGGGGGGAATCCTACAATGAGCAGTTCTTC.

This clone was seen a few times. The same CDR3 arises from other DNA sequences in this sample as well. This chain links TRBV19 with TRBJ1-4; 8 nucleotides align to TRBD1. The junction had 3 bases not matched to a gene; V was cut back by 4 bases and J by 5 bases. The CDR3 length is 14 residues. Per germline, CDR1 LNHDA and CDR2 SQIVND (reference sequence). In DNA form, the CDR3 reads TGTGCCAGTAGTACGCGGACAGGGAATGAAAAACTGTTTTTT. It codes for CASSTRTGNEKLFF.

This chain connects TRBV19 to TRBJ1-2; D gene ambiguous. The germline V and J ends were trimmed by 5 bases and 4 bases, with 17 bases remaining between them. The CDR3 length is 15 residues. CDR1 and CDR2 from the germline V gene are LNHDA and SQIVND (reference sequence). The CDR3 loop is CASSPSPRGLYGYTF. For the CDR3, the DNA is TGTGCCAGTAGTCCGTCCCCCAGAGGCCTCTATGGCTACACCTTC.

V usage is TRBV7-9 and J usage is TRBJ2-3; a possible D gene is TRBD1 (5 bases). The CDR3 extends over 13 amino acids. CDR1 SEHNR and CDR2 FQNEAQ come from the germline V gene (reference sequence). Trimming cost V 3 bases and J 5 bases, with 9 bases left between them. In nucleotides, the CDR3 is TGTGCCAGCAGCTTCTCAGGGCAAGATACGCAGTATTTT. Protein sequence: CASSFSGQDTQYF.

This clone was picked up a small number of times. The CDR3 region has the DNA TGTGCCAGCACCCCTAGGGGAAGTAGCAATCAGCCCCAGCATTTT. Protein product: CASTPRGSSNQPQHF. This chain joins TRBV6-6 and TRBJ1-5; D is possibly TRBD1 (5 bases). Germline CDR1 MNHNY, CDR2 SVGAGI (reference sequence). The CDR3 is made up of 15 amino acids. V was cut by 7 bases and J by 0 bases, with 13 bases left in between.

This chain links TRBV5-1 with TRBJ2-1; 9 bases fit TRBD2. The V segment lost 6 bases and the J segment 4 bases; nucleotides outside the gene matches: 8. The germline V gene has CDR1 SGHRS and CDR2 YFSETQ. The CDR3 is 15 residues long. The CDR3 nucleotides read TGCGCCAGCACCACCGGGACTAGCTCTTACAATGAGCAGTTCTTC. Translation gives CASTTGTSSYNEQFF. Looking up the rest from reference TRBV5-1 and TRBJ2-1 gives the full variable domain: KAGVTQTPRYLIKTRGQQVTLSCSPISGHRSVSWYQQTPGQGLQFLFEYFSETQRNKGNFPGRFSGRQFSNSRSEMNVSTLELGDSALYLCASTTGTSSYNEQFFGPGTRLTVL.

This clone was found a few times. Other nucleotide sequences from this sample produce the same CDR3. This chain joins TRBV6-1 and TRBJ2-6; D unresolved. V was clipped by 2 bases and J by 0 bases, with 5 bases between them. The germline gives CDR1 MNHNS, CDR2 SASEGT. CDR3 size: 15 residues. CDR3 in amino acids: CASSETGSGANVLTF. For the CDR3, the DNA is TGTGCCAGCAGTGAAACGGGCTCTGGGGCCAACGTCCTGACTTTC.

This clone has only a few counts. The rearrangement links TRBV6-5 to TRBJ1-1, with D perhaps matching TRBD1 (6 bases). V was clipped by 5 bases and J by 4 bases, with 14 bases between them. The CDR3 is 14 amino acids. Germline V CDR1 and CDR2: MNHEY, SVGAGI. Here the CDR3 DNA reads TGTGCCAGCAGTCCGCCGGGGGGGCGCACTGAAGCTTTCTTT. Its translation: CASSPPGGRTEAFF.

This chain links TRBV29-1 with TRBJ2-7, with D perhaps matching TRBD2 (6 bases). This CDR3 is 14 amino acids long. Germline CDR1 is SQVTM and CDR2 is ANQGSEA. V dropped 7 bases and J dropped 5 bases, with 21 bases sitting between them. The CDR3 loop reads CSAYSSRPGDEQYF. In DNA form, the CDR3 reads TGCAGCGCCTACTCATCCAGGCCGGGGGACGAGCAGTACTTC.

This clone occurred a few times. The chain employs TRBV28 and TRBJ2-1; TRBD1 matches 10 bases. Germline V gene sequence: CDR1 MDHEN, CDR2 SYDVKM. The CDR3 is made up of 13 amino acids. The junction had 7 bases not matched to a gene; V was cut back by 8 bases and J by 9 bases. Here the CDR3 DNA reads TGTGCCAGCCACCGGGACAGGGGCGGTGAGCAGTTCTTC. Protein product: CASHRDRGGEQFF.